A single sample gave rise to the 28 T cell receptor beta chains below, sequenced in a study of blood T cell repertoires in COVID-19 (dated by TCRdb to 2020 to 2022). The library was obtained by the immunoSEQ multiplex PCR assay. TCRdb holds this immuneACCESS table with in-frame rearrangements only. Some clones are missing; in checked studies, unresolved V genes explain under half, and the rest has no known cause. Recorded for this sample are some 150,000 clones; 80% to 85% of them occurred a single time. The ten largest clonotypes hold 4.5% to 6% of the sample. The sequenced material came from PBMCs or T cells enriched from blood (not recorded which). Receptors were obtained from a woman in her forties or fifties who had been exposed to COVID-19.

V gene TRBV6-2 or TRBV6-3 combines with J gene TRBJ1-1; D may be TRBD1 (5 bases). Between the trimmed V and J ends, which lost 4 bases and 4 bases, there was a span of 10 bases. This CDR3 is 13 amino acids long. Per the germline V gene, CDR1 is MNHEY and CDR2 is SVGEGT. The CDR3 reads CASSSPGGTEAFF. CDR3 DNA sequence: TGTGCCAGCAGTTCCCCCGGGGGCACTGAAGCTTTCTTT.

This clone has just one count. The chain uses TRBV6-5 and TRBJ1-2; 7 nucleotides align to TRBD1. J lost 3 bases, V lost 0 bases, and 4 bases had no gene match. The length of the CDR3 is 15 residues. The V gene's germline CDR1 is MNHEY and CDR2 SVGAGI. In DNA form, the CDR3 reads TGTGCCAGCAGTTACTCGCCAGGGGGGCACTATGGCTACACCTTC. Encoded protein: CASSYSPGGHYGYTF.

J is TRBJ2-1 and V is TRBV10-1; tentatively, D is TRBD2 (6 bases). The CDR3 is 16 residues long. The V and J ends lost 1 base and 1 base respectively, with 11 bases between them. CDR1 and CDR2 from the germline V gene are WNHNN and SYGVQD (reference sequence). CDR3 bases: TGCGCCAGCAGTGAGTTTCGGGGGAATTCCTACAATGAGCAGTTCTTC. Its protein is CASSEFRGNSYNEQFF.

The rearrangement uses TRBV7-3 and TRBJ2-3; D might be TRBD1 (6 bases). CDR1 SGHTA and CDR2 FQGTGA come from the germline V gene. The CDR3 is 13 residues long. V was cut by 5 bases and J by 7 bases, with 13 bases left in between. The CDR3 sequence is CASSPGAYNTQYF. CDR3 nucleotide sequence: TGTGCCAGCAGCCCAGGGGCCTACAATACGCAGTATTTT.

The chain is built from TRBV6-5 and TRBJ1-5, with 8 bases aligning to TRBD1. The CDR3 is 15 amino acids. The germline gives CDR1 MNHEY, CDR2 SVGAGI. Trimming cost V 6 bases and J 5 bases; bases outside gene matches: 9. CDR3 DNA sequence: TGTGCCAGCAGCTCCACAGGGGGAGCGGATCAGCCCCAGCATTTT. Protein product: CASSSTGGADQPQHF.

The chain is built from TRBV18 and TRBJ1-2; unclear D gene. Germline V lookup: CDR1 KGHSH, CDR2 LQKENI. The V end was cut by 2 bases, the J end by 6 bases, with 19 bases between. This CDR3 is 16 amino acids long. The CDR3 DNA reads TGTGCCAGCTCACCAAAGAACGGGGAATGGCTTGATGGCTACACCTTC. This codes for CASSPKNGEWLDGYTF.

In this sample, this clone turned up once. The chain uses TRBV5-6 and TRBJ2-1; tentatively, D is TRBD2 (6 bases). The CDR3 totals 14 residues. The V gene lost 0 bases and the J gene lost 4 bases, with 8 bases spanning the gap. Germline assignment: CDR1 SGHDT and CDR2 YYEEEE. The DNA of the CDR3 is TGTGCCAGCAGCTTGGATGGGGGGTACAATGAGCAGTTCTTC. Translating gives CASSLDGGYNEQFF.

The CDR3 spells CASSKAQRREPNTGELFF. CDR3 nucleotides: TGTGCCAGCAGCAAAGCGCAGAGGAGGGAGCCAAACACCGGGGAGCTGTTTTTT. V gene TRBV21-1 combines with J gene TRBJ2-2; no check of the table's D call, TRBD2, against the DNA was made. TRBV21-1 constitutes a pseudogene. This CDR3 comprises 18 residues.

The rearrangement links TRBV7-2 to TRBJ1-2; no reliable D call. Trimming stripped 2 bases from V and 5 bases from J, with 9 bases between. CDR1 and CDR2 from the germline V gene are SGHTA and FQGNSA. The CDR3 is 13 amino acids. CDR3 in amino acids: CASSLRRDYGYTF. In nucleotides, the CDR3 is TGTGCCAGCAGCTTAAGACGGGATTATGGCTACACCTTC.

The chain carries TRBV10-2 and TRBJ2-2, with D perhaps TRBD2 (6 bases). Germline assignment: CDR1 WSHSY and CDR2 SAAADI. The CDR3 runs to 17 residues. V was shortened by 8 bases and J by 0 bases, with 19 bases between the two germline ends. CDR3 sequence (DNA): TGCGCCAGCCGTACCCATAGCGGACTACCGAACACCGGGGAGCTGTTTTTT. Its protein product is CASRTHSGLPNTGELFF.

The J gene is TRBJ1-2, the V gene TRBV19; TRBD1 aligns across 8 bases. Germline-derived CDR1 and CDR2 are LNHDA and SQIVND (reference sequence). V dropped 4 bases and J dropped 8; count of bases not matched to a gene: 6. CDR3 length equals 13 residues. For the CDR3, the DNA is TGTGCCAGTAGTACCGGACAGGGCCGGGGCTACACCTTC. Protein product: CASSTGQGRGYTF.

The chain uses TRBV5-1 and TRBJ1-4, with D perhaps TRBD1 (5 bases). CDR3 length: 15 amino acids. V was shortened by 4 bases and J by 4 bases, with 14 bases between the two germline ends. From germline, CDR1 is SGHRS and CDR2 YFSETQ. CDR3 loop: CASSPRGTYNEKLFF. CDR3 nucleotide sequence: TGCGCCAGCAGCCCTCGGGGGACCTATAATGAAAAACTGTTTTTT.

J is TRBJ2-1 and V is TRBV6-2 or TRBV6-3, with 8 bases lining up with TRBD2. J was trimmed by 7 bases and V by 5 bases; bases with no gene match: 19. CDR3 length equals 18 residues. Germline V gives CDR1 MNHEY, CDR2 SVGEGT. CDR3 sequence (DNA): TGTGCCAGCAGTCCCCAATTGGGAGGCCTAGCGGGCGGAAATGAGCAGTTCTTC. This sequence encodes CASSPQLGGLAGGNEQFF.

This clone has just one count. V gene TRBV13 combines with J gene TRBJ1-1; D might be TRBD1 (5 bases). Trimming pared 5 bases from V and 8 bases from J, leaving 15 bases between. The germline gives CDR1 PRHDT, CDR2 FYEKMQ (reference sequence). CDR3 length: 13 residues. The CDR3 spells CASSPYPTAEAFF. CDR3 sequence (DNA): TGTGCCAGCAGCCCTTACCCGACAGCGGAAGCTTTCTTT. Combining the CDR3 with reference TRBV13 and TRBJ1-1 gives the whole variable domain AAGVIQSPRHLIKEKRETATLKCYPIPRHDTVYWYQQGPGQDPQFLISFYEKMQSDKGSIPDRFSAQQFSDYHSELNMSSLELGDSALYFCASSPYPTAEAFFGQGTRLTVV.

The V and J genes are TRBV29-1 and TRBJ1-3; 7 bases are a match to TRBD1. Germline CDR1 SQVTM, CDR2 ANQGSEA. This CDR3 spans 14 amino acids. With 5 bases clipped from V and 0 bases from J, the junction kept 4 bases outside the gene matches. The CDR3 sequence is CSVRGQNSGNTIYF. CDR3 DNA: TGCAGCGTTAGGGGGCAGAACTCTGGAAACACCATATATTTT.

The V call is TRBV5-6, the J call TRBJ2-3; 9 nucleotides align to TRBD1. J was trimmed by 2 bases and V by 3 bases; bases with no gene match: 4. The germline V gene has CDR1 SGHDT and CDR2 YYEEEE. The CDR3 is made up of 15 amino acids. The CDR3 nucleotides are TGTGCCAGCAGCTGGGGGGACAGGGACACAGATACGCAGTATTTT. Translated, it gives CASSWGDRDTDTQYF.

This chain links TRBV27 with TRBJ1-1; TRBD1 is a possible D gene (5 bases). The CDR3 is 13 residues long. V was shortened by 6 bases and J by 4 bases, with 12 bases between the two germline ends. In germline, CDR1 is MNHEY, CDR2 SMNVEV (reference sequence). The CDR3 is CASRSAGGTEAFF. CDR3 nucleotide sequence: TGTGCCAGCAGGTCGGCGGGGGGCACTGAAGCTTTCTTT.

J is TRBJ2-2 and V is TRBV3-1 (or the pseudogene TRBV3-2), with D possibly matching TRBD1 (5 bases). The CDR3 totals 12 residues. V shed 2 bases and J shed 8 bases, with 6 bases lying between them. Germline CDR1 is LGHDT and CDR2 is YNNKEL (reference sequence). DNA of the CDR3: TGTGCCAGCAGCCAACGACAGGGGGAGCTGTTTTTT. Translation: CASSQRQGELFF.

V usage is TRBV29-1 and J usage is TRBJ1-2, with D maybe TRBD1 (5 bases). This CDR3 has 14 amino acids. CDR1 is SQVTM, CDR2 ANQGSEA, per germline. Trimming pared 5 bases from V and 3 bases from J, leaving 16 bases between. The CDR3 bases are TGCAGCGTTAGGTCCTCAGGGATCGACTATGGCTACACCTTC. It encodes CSVRSSGIDYGYTF. Combining the CDR3 with reference TRBV29-1 and TRBJ1-2 gives the whole variable domain SAVISQKPSRDICQRGTSLTIQCQVDSQVTMMFWYRQQPGQSLTLIATANQGSEATYESGFVIDKFPISRPNLTFSTLTVSNMSPEDSSIYLCSVRSSGIDYGYTFGSGTRLTVV.

The chain is built from TRBV28 and TRBJ1-6, with a tentative D call TRBD1 (5 bases). This CDR3 has 17 amino acids. Trimming cost V 5 bases and J 0 bases, with 14 bases left between them. Germline lookup yields CDR1 MDHEN and CDR2 SYDVKM. CDR3 bases: TGTGCCAGCAGTATGGGACTCACGAGCTCCTATAATTCACCCCTCCACTTT. The encoded protein is CASSMGLTSSYNSPLHF.

The chain joins TRBV7-9 to TRBJ2-2; 11 nucleotides align to TRBD1. Trimming cost V 6 bases and J 5 bases; bases outside gene matches: 14. Germline V gene sequence: CDR1 SEHNR, CDR2 FQNEAQ (reference sequence). This CDR3 has 18 residues. The DNA of the CDR3 is TGTGCCAGCAGGCTGGGGTCTCATGGACAGGGGGCAACCGGGGAGCTGTTTTTT. It specifies CASRLGSHGQGATGELFF. The full variable domain, in which reference TRBV7-9 and TRBJ2-2 provide the parts outside the CDR3, is DTGVSQNPRHKITKRGQNVTFRCDPISEHNRLYWYRQTLGQGPEFLTYFQNEAQLEKSRLLSDRFSAERPKGSFSTLEIQRTEQGDSAMYLCASRLGSHGQGATGELFFGEGSRLTVL.

V and J are TRBV7-3 and TRBJ2-2, with TRBD2 as a possible D gene (5 bases). V lost 3 bases and J 0 bases, leaving 8 bases between the germline ends. This CDR3 has 15 residues. In germline, CDR1 is SGHTA, CDR2 FQGTGA. CDR3: CASSFSLANTGELFF. In nucleotides, the CDR3 is TGTGCCAGCAGCTTCTCACTAGCGAACACCGGGGAGCTGTTTTTT.

Here the CDR3 DNA reads TGTGCCAGCACCCGACTGGTAAGCGGGAGGGCCTCCAATGAGCAGTTCTTC. As protein: CASTRLVSGRASNEQFF. The rearrangement uses TRBV5-8 and TRBJ2-1; 10 nucleotides line up with TRBD2. V lost 6 bases and J lost 6; bases outside the gene matches: 15. Germline CDR1 is SGHTS and CDR2 is YDEGEE. CDR3 length: 17 amino acids.

This rearrangement joins TRBV30 to TRBJ1-4; D is undetermined. Trimming took 0 bases from V and 5 from J, leaving 7 bases between them. This CDR3 has 13 residues. Germline-derived CDR1 and CDR2 are GTSNPN and SVGIG (reference sequence). The CDR3: CAWSVGLNEKLFF. CDR3 nucleotides: TGTGCCTGGAGTGTGGGCTTAAATGAAAAACTGTTTTTT.

This chain uses TRBV6-2 or TRBV6-3 with TRBJ2-4; maybe TRBD2 (5 bases). The CDR3 sequence is 20 residues long. CDR1 and CDR2 from the germline V gene are MNHEY and SVGEGT. The V end lost 0 bases, the J end lost 0 bases, and 21 bases lay between the germline ends. CDR3 nucleotide sequence: TGTGCCAGCAGTTACTCAGGAGGTGGTCAGGCGAGATTAGCCAAAAACATTCAGTACTTC. Translation: CASSYSGGGQARLAKNIQYF.

This clone was seen once. The conserved closing phenylalanine or tryptophan is absent in this CDR3, likely reflecting a read error. The DNA is omitted, as the CDR3 cannot be located on it reliably, and the CDR3 follows TCRdb's listing. The chain combines TRBV4-1 with TRBJ1-1; TRBD1 was called by the table and not checked on the DNA. CDR1 MGHRA and CDR2 YSYEKL come from the germline V gene. Counting both end residues, the CDR3 totals 14 amino acids. The CDR3 loop is CASSQDIPPFSGFV.

The chain joins TRBV6-5 to TRBJ2-1, with TRBD1 identical over 8 bases. The junction had 3 bases not matched to a gene; V was cut back by 5 bases and J by 0 bases. This CDR3 contains 15 residues. The germline CDR1 and CDR2 sequences are MNHEY and SVGAGI. The CDR3 spells CASSQDRVSYNEQFF. The DNA of the CDR3 is TGTGCCAGCAGTCAGGACAGGGTCTCCTACAATGAGCAGTTCTTC.

The chain combines TRBV24-1 with TRBJ1-5; tentatively, D is TRBD1 (5 bases). Germline CDR1 and CDR2: KGHDR and SFDVKD. This CDR3 region has 17 residues. The V end was cut by 8 bases, the J end by 4 bases, with 23 bases between. The CDR3 DNA reads TGTGCCACCACCCATATCCCCTTAGACAGTTTGAATCAGCCCCAGCATTTT. This sequence encodes CATTHIPLDSLNQPQHF.